The clone carrying this T cell receptor (beta chain) was picked up many times. The antigen remains undetermined. The sample originates from a study of T cells in Graves' hyperthyroidism and ophthalmopathy. Study-level findings and limits: Ophthalmopathy cases were set apart from stable hyperthyroidism by a 13 V-J model. Blood held most thyroid clonotypes expanded above 0.001 frequency.

Absence of ophthalmopathy progression within 18 months defined stable Graves' hyperthyroidism. Regions amplified from RNA transcripts were the TCR beta CDR3 regions. HTBI primers were employed in a first-round RT-PCR of the TCR CDR3. TCRdb re-derived calls from the multiplex PCR reads in MiXCR, one entry per CDR3 protein. The sample shows some 500,000 distinct CDR3 sequences, around 14% of them seen only once. CDR3 length: 15 residues. The germline gives CDR1 LNHDA, CDR2 SQIVND (reference sequence). J was trimmed by 8 bases and V by 1 base; bases with no gene match: 5. This chain uses TRBV19 with TRBJ1-4; 9 bases map to TRBD1. This sequence was found in a young woman with Graves' hyperthyroidism. Sequences were obtained from blood. This chain's CDR3 is CASSIGGTGPEKLFF. CDR3 DNA sequence: TGTGCCAGTAGTATAGGGGGGACAGGGCCCGAAAAACTGTTTTTT.